This TCR beta chain derives from a study of T cells in Graves' hyperthyroidism and ophthalmopathy. On the basis of clinical symptoms, serum thyroxine and TRAb, thyroid ultrasound and orbital computed tomography, diagnoses were made. The study's findings and limits: Ophthalmopathy and stable hyperthyroidism were told apart by a 13 V-J model. A median around 6.8 months before onset, the model predicted ophthalmopathy. In blood, most of the thyroid clonotypes expanded above 0.001 were also present.

TCR beta CDR3 regions were amplified from RNA. When the TCR CDR3 underwent first-round RT-PCR, the HTBI primer set was used. MiXCR was run by TCRdb on the multiplex PCR reads, yielding one entry per CDR3 protein. The sample lists about 560,000 distinct CDR3 sequences; more than 15% were seen once. This clonotype came up many times. Its cognate antigen is unknown. The sequence derives from a woman aged 25 to 39 with Graves' hyperthyroidism. The sequenced sample consisted of blood.

CDR3 DNA: TGCAGTGCTAGAATCTCAGATACGCAGTATTTT. Its protein is CSARISDTQYF. The chain employs TRBV20-1 and TRBJ2-3; D uncertain. The germline V and J ends were trimmed by 2 bases and 4 bases, with 4 bases remaining between them. Looked up from germline, CDR1 is DFQATT and CDR2 is SNEGSKA (reference sequence). The CDR3 loop spans 11 amino acids.